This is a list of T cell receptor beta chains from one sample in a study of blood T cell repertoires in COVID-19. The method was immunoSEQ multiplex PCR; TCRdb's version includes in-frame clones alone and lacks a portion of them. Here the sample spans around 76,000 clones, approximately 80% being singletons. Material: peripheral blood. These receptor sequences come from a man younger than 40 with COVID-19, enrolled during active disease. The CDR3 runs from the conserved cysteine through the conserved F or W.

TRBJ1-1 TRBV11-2 CASSLDPLGVNTEAFF
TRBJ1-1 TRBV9 CASSVTGANTEAFF
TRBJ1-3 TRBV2 CASSPDRLLSGNTIYF
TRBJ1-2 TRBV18 CASSPTYEDRGYTF
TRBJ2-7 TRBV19 CASSDSSGNSYEQYF
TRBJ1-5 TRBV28 CASSFWASSNQPQHF
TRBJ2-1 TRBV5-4 CASSQGWDEQFF
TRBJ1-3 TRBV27 CASREQGRSGNTIYF
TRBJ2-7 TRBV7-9 CASSKGDGRSGEQYF
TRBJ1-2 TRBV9 CASSVEGRGYGYTF
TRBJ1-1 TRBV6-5 CASSLGRADTEAFF
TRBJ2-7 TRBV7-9 CASSPSGSSYEQYF
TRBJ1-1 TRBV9 CASSVGDRGSTEAFF
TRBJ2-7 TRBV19 CASSIDRGDEQYF
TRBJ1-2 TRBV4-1 CASSQVTGDGYTF
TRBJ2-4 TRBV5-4 CASSRGGADIAKNIQYF
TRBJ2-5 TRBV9 CATETKTQYF
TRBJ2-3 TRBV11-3 CASSLTGTDTQYF
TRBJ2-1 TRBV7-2 CASSFLASNEQFF
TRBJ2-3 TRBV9 CASSVGASGSTDTQYF
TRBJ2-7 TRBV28 CASNTRDRVTYEQYF
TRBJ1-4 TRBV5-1 CASSVVGGSTNEKLFF
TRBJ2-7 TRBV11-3 CASSKDKEQYF
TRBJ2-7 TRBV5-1 CASTTGTGSYEQYF
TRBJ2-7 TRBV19 CASSRGDRRRYEQYF
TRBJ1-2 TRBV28 CASSSGLALYGYTF